The rows below give T cell receptor beta chains drawn from one sample of a study of cytomegalovirus exposure and HLA in healthy donors. Using immunoSEQ multiplex PCR, the repertoire was profiled, and TCRdb retains in-frame clones only, with some absent. The repertoire holds about 140,000 clones, with more than 60% as singletons. Source material: PBMCs. The receptors stem from a female donor in good health and CMV-seronegative. Both conserved end residues are part of each CDR3. The order of the fields is D gene, V gene, clone size, J gene, CDR3 DNA, CDR3 protein. A D gene is named only where the DNA matches it firmly. For some rows the clone size is stated as once, few or many, or as a class when expanded; others skip it.

D: -; V: TRBV28; size: -; J: TRBJ1-1; DNA: TGTGCCAGCAGTTTTCCCCTCGACATGGCCCTGAACACTGAAGCTTTCTTT; CDR3: CASSFPLDMALNTEAFF
D: -; V: TRBV28; size: -; J: TRBJ1-2; DNA: TGTGCCAGCAGCCCCCGGGACATGAACTATGGCTACACCTTC; CDR3: CASSPRDMNYGYTF
D: TRBD1; V: TRBV18; size: few; J: TRBJ1-1; DNA: TGTGCCAGCTCACAGGACAGGGGTACGGGGACTGAAGCTTTCTTT; CDR3: CASSQDRGTGTEAFF
D: -; V: TRBV11-2; size: -; J: TRBJ2-3; DNA: TGTGCCAGCAGCGGTCCGGGATCAACAGATACGCAGTATTTT; CDR3: CASSGPGSTDTQYF
D: -; V: TRBV25-1; size: -; J: TRBJ2-7; DNA: TGTGCCAGCAGTGGACAGTTTGTCCACGAGCAGTACTTC; CDR3: CASSGQFVHEQYF
D: -; V: TRBV21-1; size: -; J: TRBJ1-1; DNA: TGTGCCAGCAGCAAGTACTACAGGGGGGAAGCTTTCTTT; CDR3: CASSKYYRGEAFF
D: TRBD2; V: TRBV19; size: -; J: TRBJ2-3; DNA: TGTGCCAGTAGTGGAGTGACTAGCGGGAGAGTGGATACGCAGTATTTT; CDR3: CASSGVTSGRVDTQYF
D: TRBD1; V: TRBV5-6; size: -; J: TRBJ2-7; DNA: TGTGCCAGCAGCCCCTGGGATAAGGGACAGTACTACGAGCAGTACTTC; CDR3: CASSPWDKGQYYEQYF
D: TRBD1; V: TRBV12-5; size: -; J: TRBJ1-6; DNA: TGTGCTAGTGGTGCCCAGACAGGGGGAGGATCACCCCTCCACTTT; CDR3: CASGAQTGGGSPLHF
D: -; V: TRBV11-3; size: once; J: TRBJ1-1; DNA: TGTGCCAGCAGATATGACGGAGGGAACACTGAAGCTTTCTTT; CDR3: CASRYDGGNTEAFF
D: -; V: TRBV5-4; size: -; J: TRBJ2-2; DNA: TGTGCCAGCAGCTCTCTTCGTTCCCCCGGGGAGCTGTTTTTT; CDR3: CASSSLRSPGELFF
D: -; V: TRBV6-5; size: few; J: TRBJ1-4; DNA: TGTGCCAGCAGTTACCGGCGGTCAACTAATGAAAAACTGTTTTTT; CDR3: CASSYRRSTNEKLFF
D: TRBD1; V: TRBV7-8; size: -; J: TRBJ2-5; DNA: TGTGCCAGCAACTACCGGGACAGGGTCGGGGAGACCCAGTACTTC; CDR3: CASNYRDRVGETQYF
D: -; V: TRBV7-2; size: -; J: TRBJ1-5; DNA: TGTGCCAGCAGCTTGACAGTCGATCAGCCCCAGCATTTT; CDR3: CASSLTVDQPQHF
D: -; V: TRBV18; size: few; J: TRBJ1-1; DNA: TGTGCCAGCTCAATCGTCAGGGGCGATGAAACTGAAGCTTTCTTT; CDR3: CASSIVRGDETEAFF
D: -; V: TRBV19; size: -; J: TRBJ2-2; DNA: TGTGCCAGTAGTGTAATACAGGGATCCGGGGAGCTGTTTTTT; CDR3: CASSVIQGSGELFF
D: -; V: TRBV6-1; size: once; J: TRBJ2-7; DNA: TGTGCCAGCAGTGAAGTTTTAAGGGGGGGCTACGAGCAGTACTTC; CDR3: CASSEVLRGGYEQYF
D: TRBD2; V: TRBV27; size: -; J: TRBJ2-7; DNA: TGTGCCAGCAGTTTATCGGGGGGGGTTTCCTACGAGCAGTACTTC; CDR3: CASSLSGGVSYEQYF
D: -; V: TRBV6-1; size: -; J: TRBJ1-1; DNA: TGTGCCAGCAGTGGGGCAGAGTACACTGAAGCTTTCTTT; CDR3: CASSGAEYTEAFF
D: -; V: TRBV2; size: -; J: TRBJ1-6; DNA: TGTGCCAGCAGGAACAGGGATAATTCACCCCTCCACTTT; CDR3: CASRNRDNSPLHF
D: TRBD1; V: TRBV29-1; size: -; J: TRBJ1-1; DNA: TGCAGCGTAGGGGGCCTGAACACTGAAGCTTTCTTT; CDR3: CSVGGLNTEAFF
D: TRBD2; V: TRBV2; size: -; J: TRBJ2-1; DNA: TGTGCCAGCAGTCCCGGACTAGTTGGGGGATGGAATGAGCAGTTCTTC; CDR3: CASSPGLVGGWNEQFF